The 3 T cell receptor beta chains in this list originate from one sample, sequenced in a study of blood T cell repertoires in COVID-19. Sequencing was performed with immunoSEQ multiplex PCR; in TCRdb, only in-frame clones are kept and a portion is missing. The table lists approximately 220,000 clones, roughly four fifths of them singletons. The sample consisted of PBMCs or T cells enriched from blood (not recorded which). The receptors stem from a woman between 45 and 65 years old who had been exposed to COVID-19.

The chain combines TRBV19 with TRBJ2-2, with TRBD2 identical over 7 bases. The CDR3 has 15 amino acids. The germline V gene has CDR1 LNHDA and CDR2 SQIVND (reference sequence). V gave up 5 bases and J gave up 4 bases; unmatched junction bases: 7. CDR3 nucleotide sequence: TGTGCCAGTAGTCTCCTAGGCGGGAGCACCGGGGAGCTGTTTTTT. Its translation: CASSLLGGSTGELFF.

The gene calls are TRBV5-1 and TRBJ1-3, with D perhaps TRBD1 (6 bases). The CDR3 spans 15 residues. Germline V lookup: CDR1 SGHRS, CDR2 YFSETQ. With 4 bases removed from V and 2 bases from J, the gap between germline ends came to 13 bases. CDR3 sequence: CASSPAGQTGNTIYF. The DNA for the CDR3 is TGCGCCAGCAGCCCCGCTGGACAGACTGGAAACACCATATATTTT.

The CDR3 here is CASSFFAYNEQFF. CDR3 DNA: TGTGCCAGCAGCTTCTTCGCCTACAATGAGCAGTTCTTC. The V gene is TRBV11-2, the J gene TRBJ2-1, with unresolved D. The V gene lost 3 bases and the J gene lost 2 bases, with 5 bases spanning the gap. This CDR3 is 13 amino acids long. Germline loops: CDR1 SGHAT, CDR2 FQNNGV.